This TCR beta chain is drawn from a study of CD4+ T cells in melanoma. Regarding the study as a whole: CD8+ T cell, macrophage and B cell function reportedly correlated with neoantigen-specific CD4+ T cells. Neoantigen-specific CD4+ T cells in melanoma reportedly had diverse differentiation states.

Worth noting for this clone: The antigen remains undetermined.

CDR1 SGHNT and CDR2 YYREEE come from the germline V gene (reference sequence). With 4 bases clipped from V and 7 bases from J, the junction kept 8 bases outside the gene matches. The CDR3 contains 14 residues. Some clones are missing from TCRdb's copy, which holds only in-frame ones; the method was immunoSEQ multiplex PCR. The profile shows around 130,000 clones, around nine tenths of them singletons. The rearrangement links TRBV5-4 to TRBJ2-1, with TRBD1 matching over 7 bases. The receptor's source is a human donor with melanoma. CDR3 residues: CASSPGDSENEQFF. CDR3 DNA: TGTGCCAGCAGCCCAGGGGACAGCGAAAATGAGCAGTTCTTC.